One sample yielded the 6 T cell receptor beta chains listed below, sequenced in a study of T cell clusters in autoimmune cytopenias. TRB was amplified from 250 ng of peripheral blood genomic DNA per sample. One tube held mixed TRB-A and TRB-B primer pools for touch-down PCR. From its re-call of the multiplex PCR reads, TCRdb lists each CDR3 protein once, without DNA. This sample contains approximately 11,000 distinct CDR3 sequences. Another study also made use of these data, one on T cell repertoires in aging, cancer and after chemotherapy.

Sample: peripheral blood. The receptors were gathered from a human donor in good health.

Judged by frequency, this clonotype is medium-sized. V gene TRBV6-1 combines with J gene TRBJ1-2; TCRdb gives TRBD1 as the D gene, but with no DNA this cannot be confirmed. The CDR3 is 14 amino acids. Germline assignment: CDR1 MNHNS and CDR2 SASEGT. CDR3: CASSEAAGGYGYTF.

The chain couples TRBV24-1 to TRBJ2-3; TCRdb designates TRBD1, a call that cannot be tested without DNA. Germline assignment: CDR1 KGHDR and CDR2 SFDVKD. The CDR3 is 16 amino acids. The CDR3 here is CATSDPRTESTDTQYF.

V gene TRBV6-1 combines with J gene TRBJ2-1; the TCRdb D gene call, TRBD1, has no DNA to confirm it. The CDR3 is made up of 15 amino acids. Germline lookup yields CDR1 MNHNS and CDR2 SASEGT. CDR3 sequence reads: CASSEIGQGYNEQFF.

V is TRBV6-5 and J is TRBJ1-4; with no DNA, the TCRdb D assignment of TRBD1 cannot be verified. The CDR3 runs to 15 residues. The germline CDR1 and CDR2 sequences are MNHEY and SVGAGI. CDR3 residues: CASSPSGTANEKLFF.

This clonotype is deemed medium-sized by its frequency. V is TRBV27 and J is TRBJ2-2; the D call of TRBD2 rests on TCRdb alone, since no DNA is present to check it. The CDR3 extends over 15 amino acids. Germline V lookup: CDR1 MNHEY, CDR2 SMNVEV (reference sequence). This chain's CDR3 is CASSLGTSGPRELFF.

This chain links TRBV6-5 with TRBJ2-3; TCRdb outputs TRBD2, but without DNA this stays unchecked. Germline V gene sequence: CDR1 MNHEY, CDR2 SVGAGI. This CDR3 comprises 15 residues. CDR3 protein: CASSRTSATTDTQYF.